This TCR beta chain was sequenced during a study of cytomegalovirus exposure and HLA in healthy donors. Study-wide findings and caveats: It was in a later analysis that TCR association rates were seen to vary by HLA locus, highest for DRB1 and lowest for HLA-C.

Both 60 Vbeta primers and 13 Jbeta primers went into the PCR. TCRdb's table, derived via immunoSEQ multiplex PCR, lists solely in-frame clones and lacks some. The table lists 150,000 to 200,000 clones, more than 60% of them singletons. Concerning this clone itself: No antigen is known for it.

The CDR3 runs to 16 residues. V shed 4 bases, J shed 5 bases, and the junction held 8 bases outside the gene matches. Germline values: CDR1 SGDLS, CDR2 YYNGEE. The chain employs TRBV9 and TRBJ2-1, with TRBD2 identical over 11 bases. The clonotype comes from a human donor in good health. Source material: PBMCs. CDR3 sequence (DNA): TGTGCCAGCAGCCCCCCGGCGGGACTAGCGGACAATGAGCAGTTCTTC. It is translated as CASSPPAGLADNEQFF.